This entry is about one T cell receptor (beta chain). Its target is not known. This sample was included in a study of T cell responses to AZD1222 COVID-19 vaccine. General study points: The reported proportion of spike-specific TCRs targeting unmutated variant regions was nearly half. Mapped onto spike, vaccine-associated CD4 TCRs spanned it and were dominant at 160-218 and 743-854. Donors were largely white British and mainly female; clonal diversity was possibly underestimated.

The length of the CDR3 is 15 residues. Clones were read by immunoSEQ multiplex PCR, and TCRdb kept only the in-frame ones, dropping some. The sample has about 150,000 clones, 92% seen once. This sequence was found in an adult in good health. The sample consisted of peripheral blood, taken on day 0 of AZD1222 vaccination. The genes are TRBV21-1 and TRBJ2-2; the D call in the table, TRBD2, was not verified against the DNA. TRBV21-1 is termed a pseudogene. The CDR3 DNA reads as TGTGCCAGCACCGGTCAGCGGTTTTACACCGGGGAGCTGTTTTTT. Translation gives CASTGQRFYTGELFF.